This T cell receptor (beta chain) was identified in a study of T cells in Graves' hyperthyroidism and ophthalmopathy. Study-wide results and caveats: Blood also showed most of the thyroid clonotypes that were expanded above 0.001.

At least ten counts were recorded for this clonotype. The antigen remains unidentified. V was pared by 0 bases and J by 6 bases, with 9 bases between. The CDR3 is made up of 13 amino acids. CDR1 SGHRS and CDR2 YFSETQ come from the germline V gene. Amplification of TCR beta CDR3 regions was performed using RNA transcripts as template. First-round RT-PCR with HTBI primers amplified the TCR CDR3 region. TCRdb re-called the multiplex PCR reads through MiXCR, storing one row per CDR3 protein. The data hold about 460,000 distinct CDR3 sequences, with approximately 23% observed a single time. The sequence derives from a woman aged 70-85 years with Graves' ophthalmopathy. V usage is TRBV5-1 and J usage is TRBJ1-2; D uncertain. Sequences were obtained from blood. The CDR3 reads CASSLVGENGYTF. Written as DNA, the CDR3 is TGCGCCAGCAGCTTGGTCGGGGAGAATGGCTACACCTTC.